Below, 28 T cell receptor beta chains from the same sample are listed, as sequenced in a study of T-cell reconstitution after alpha-beta-depleted transplantation in children. This sample's TCRbeta library carried unique molecular identifier barcodes. TCRdb re-called the PCR reads through MiXCR, storing one row per CDR3 protein. The data show about 980,000 distinct CDR3 sequences, roughly 29% seen once. The source was PBMCs, mostly from graft donor cells, collected 360 days after TCRalphabeta/CD19-depleted stem cell transplant. These receptor sequences come from a boy younger than two who had a stem cell transplant for SCID, so the T cells may come from the graft donor.

This clonotype was counted a few times. This sequence joins TRBV6-5 and TRBJ2-1, with 10 nucleotides matching TRBD1. This CDR3 has 16 amino acids. CDR1 is MNHEY, CDR2 SVGAGI, per germline. V gave up 2 bases and J gave up 7 bases; unmatched junction bases: 8. CDR3 region: CASSYGGTGAPNEQFF. The CDR3 DNA follows: TGTGCCAGCAGTTACGGGGGGACAGGGGCCCCAAATGAGCAGTTCTTC.

This sequence joins TRBV7-1 and TRBJ1-2; 9 positions agree with TRBD1. TRBV7-1 is identified as an open reading frame with a role that is uncertain. The CDR3 has 15 residues. After removal of 6 bases from V and 7 bases from J, the junction contained 12 bases not matched to a gene. CDR3 bases: TGTGCCAGCAGGAGAGACAGGGGGGTTTCGAGTGGCTACACCTTC. This gives the protein CASRRDRGVSSGYTF.

V and J are TRBV9 and TRBJ2-3; D remains unclear. Germline loops: CDR1 SGDLS, CDR2 YYNGEE. Trimming stripped 1 base from V and 2 bases from J, with 5 bases between. The CDR3 contains 13 residues. The DNA of the CDR3 is TGTGCCAGCAGCGTAACCACCACAGATACGCAGTATTTT. Translating it yields CASSVTTTDTQYF.

This clonotype came up a few times. The rearrangement uses TRBV7-2 and TRBJ2-4; D possibly corresponds to TRBD2 (5 bases). Germline V lookup: CDR1 SGHTA, CDR2 FQGNSA. The germline V and J ends were trimmed by 4 bases and 8 bases, with 12 bases remaining between them. The CDR3 sequence is 13 residues long. The CDR3 DNA sequence: TGTGCCAGCAGCTGGGTCCCAGCGGACATTCAGTACTTC. Its protein product is CASSWVPADIQYF.

The chain has TRBV9 and TRBJ1-1, with a possible D match to TRBD1 (6 bases). CDR3 size: 18 residues. V dropped 3 bases and J dropped 1 base, with 22 bases sitting between them. In germline, CDR1 is SGDLS, CDR2 YYNGEE. This CDR3 is CASSAVQGRLLGNTEAFF. The CDR3, as DNA: TGTGCCAGCAGCGCGGTTCAGGGGCGTTTATTGGGGAACACTGAAGCTTTCTTT.

V and J are TRBV29-1 and TRBJ2-1, with 7 bases lining up with TRBD2. Trimming at V came to 7 bases and at J to 7 bases, leaving 10 bases not matched to a gene. The CDR3 spans 13 residues. Germline V gives CDR1 SQVTM, CDR2 ANQGSEA. CDR3: CSGLAAPGNEQFF. DNA for the CDR3: TGCAGCGGGCTAGCGGCTCCAGGGAATGAGCAGTTCTTC.

The chain is built from TRBV6-6 and TRBJ1-6; the D is unclear. Trimming took off 5 bases at V and 7 bases at J, with 6 bases between the two ends. The germline V gene encodes CDR1 MNHNY and CDR2 SVGAGI (reference sequence). The CDR3 is 12 amino acids. CDR3 region: CASSSLNSPLHF. Written as DNA, the CDR3 is TGTGCCAGCAGTAGCCTAAATTCACCCCTCCACTTT.

As for this clonotype: One junction end does not reproduce the germline sequence, and a read error may be involved. This chain links TRBV3-1 with TRBJ1-4, with 8 positions matching TRBD1. The CDR3 covers 18 residues. Looked up from germline, CDR1 is LGHDT and CDR2 is YNNKEL (reference sequence). The CDR3 region has the DNA TGTGCCAGCAGCCAAGACGAATTGCGACAGGGGACTAATGAAATACTGTTTTTT. The encoded protein is CASSQDELRQGTNEILFF. Full variable domain (outside the CDR3, taken from reference TRBV3-1 and TRBJ1-4): DTAVSQTPKYLVTQMGNDKSIKCEQNLGHDTMYWYKQDSKKFLKIMFSYNNKELIINETVPNRFSPKSPDKAHLNLHINSLELGDSAVYFCASSQDELRQGTNEILFFGSGTQLSVL.

This clonotype was recorded only once. The V gene is TRBV6-2 or TRBV6-3, the J gene TRBJ1-1, with D perhaps TRBD1 (6 bases). Germline CDR1 MNHEY, CDR2 SVGEGT. The CDR3 contains 11 residues. V was shortened by 6 bases and J by 10 bases, with 12 bases between the two germline ends. The DNA of the CDR3 is TGTGCCAGCAGCCAGGGGTCTCGAGCTTTCTTT. The encoded protein is CASSQGSRAFF.

The CDR3 here is CASSYSIPPPNTEAFF. Here the CDR3 DNA reads TGTGCCAGCAGTTACTCGATACCCCCCCCGAACACTGAAGCTTTCTTT. The chain uses TRBV6-5 and TRBJ1-1; D is undetermined. The CDR3 is made up of 16 amino acids. Germline V CDR1 and CDR2: MNHEY, SVGAGI. Trimming cost V 0 bases and J 1 base, with 12 bases left between them.

This clonotype has just a few counts. The chain employs TRBV3-1 and TRBJ2-5; D perhaps matches TRBD1 (6 bases). The CDR3 has 14 amino acids. With 0 bases removed from V and 3 bases from J, the gap between germline ends came to 8 bases. Germline-derived CDR1 and CDR2 are LGHDT and YNNKEL (reference sequence). The CDR3 loop is CASSQDRGKETQYF. CDR3 DNA: TGTGCCAGCAGCCAAGACAGGGGAAAAGAGACCCAGTACTTC.

This clonotype occurred once. The chain couples TRBV20-1 to TRBJ2-7, with D tentatively TRBD1 (8 bases). This CDR3 comprises 15 residues. Deletions cut 0 bases from V and 2 bases from J, with 14 bases between. Germline-derived CDR1 and CDR2 are DFQATT and SNEGSKA (reference sequence). The CDR3 DNA is TGCAGTGCTAGAGATCACAGGGGGGGAACCTACGAGCAGTACTTC. It codes for CSARDHRGGTYEQYF.

The chain carries TRBV12-3 or TRBV12-4 and TRBJ1-6, with 8 bases identical to TRBD1. The CDR3 covers 14 residues. J gave up 8 bases and V 7 bases, and 7 bases lay outside the gene matches. The CDR3, as DNA: TGTGCCAGCACCTCAGACAGGGGTTATTCACCCCTCCACTTT. This encodes CASTSDRGYSPLHF.

The chain combines TRBV12-3 or TRBV12-4 with TRBJ1-5; a possible D gene is TRBD1 (5 bases). V gave up 5 bases and J gave up 6 bases, with 11 bases separating them. The CDR3 length is 13 residues. CDR3 region: CASSPGATQPQHF. CDR3 in DNA: TGTGCCAGCAGTCCCGGGGCCACTCAGCCCCAGCATTTT.

This clonotype appeared a few times. This chain joins TRBV6-1 and TRBJ2-3; no clear D gene. The germline gives CDR1 MNHNS, CDR2 SASEGT. V lost 6 bases and J 5 bases, leaving 18 bases between the germline ends. The CDR3 sequence is 15 residues long. CDR3 nucleotide sequence: TGTGCCAGCAGCCGACTCCGGGCCCGCGAAGATACGCAGTATTTT. It translates to CASSRLRAREDTQYF.

The V call is TRBV14, the J call TRBJ2-1; 10 nucleotides agree with TRBD2. This CDR3 has 16 amino acids. Germline V gene lookup returns CDR1 SGHDN and CDR2 FVKESK. Unmatched junction bases numbered 8, after V lost 4 bases and J lost 5 bases. CDR3 residues: CASSRGSGGQNNEQFF. CDR3 sequence (DNA): TGTGCCAGCAGCCGAGGTAGCGGGGGGCAGAACAATGAGCAGTTCTTC.

This clonotype showed up many times. V and J are TRBV7-2 and TRBJ2-5; TRBD2 might be the D (6 bases). This CDR3 contains 15 residues. Trimming stripped 0 bases from V and 5 bases from J, with 13 bases between. The germline V gene has CDR1 SGHTA and CDR2 FQGNSA. CDR3 region: CASSLAGTPPETQYF. CDR3 sequence (DNA): TGTGCCAGCAGCTTAGCCGGGACTCCTCCGGAGACCCAGTACTTC.

This clonotype was counted only a few times. V is TRBV4-1 and J is TRBJ1-5, with 8 bases identical to TRBD1. V shed 4 bases and J 7 bases; nucleotides not matched to a gene: 6. CDR1 and CDR2 (germline): MGHRA, YSYEKL. The CDR3 is 14 amino acids. CDR3 sequence reads: CASSPGQGEQPQHF. For the CDR3, the DNA is TGCGCCAGCAGCCCCGGACAGGGAGAACAGCCCCAGCATTTT.

The rearrangement uses TRBV28 and TRBJ2-7, with TRBD1 matching over 9 bases. The V gene end was trimmed by 3 bases and the J gene end by 4 bases; junction bases not matched to a gene: 7. In germline, CDR1 is MDHEN, CDR2 SYDVKM. The CDR3 runs to 15 residues. This CDR3 reads CASSFRRDRVYEQYF. In nucleotides, the CDR3 is TGTGCCAGCAGTTTCCGGAGGGACAGGGTTTACGAGCAGTACTTC.

The chain has TRBV20-1 and TRBJ2-5, with 11 bases lining up with TRBD2. In germline, CDR1 is DFQATT, CDR2 SNEGSKA (reference sequence). This CDR3 contains 18 residues. V lost 1 base, J lost 4 bases, and 14 bases stayed unmatched. The CDR3 spells CSARAITLSGGARETQYF. CDR3 coding DNA: TGCAGTGCTAGAGCCATTACCCTTAGCGGGGGGGCCCGAGAGACCCAGTACTTC.

The genes are TRBV12-3 or TRBV12-4 and TRBJ2-5; 8 nucleotides line up with TRBD2. Trimming took 7 bases from V and 4 from J; bases not matched to a gene: 11. CDR3 length: 15 amino acids. CDR3 sequence: CASTLGGAIGETQYF. The CDR3 nucleotides are TGTGCCAGCACCCTCGGGGGGGCCATCGGAGAGACCCAGTACTTC.

The genes are TRBV19 and TRBJ1-5; D is unresolved. Trimming took 4 bases from V and 15 from J, leaving 22 bases between them. This CDR3 is 14 amino acids long. The germline V gene has CDR1 LNHDA and CDR2 SQIVND (reference sequence). The CDR3 loop is CASSNAAWSEALHF. CDR3 coding DNA: TGTGCCAGTAGTAACGCGGCGTGGAGTGAGGCCCTGCATTTT.

The chain employs TRBV5-1 and TRBJ1-5, with D tentatively TRBD1 (5 bases). The CDR3 is 14 residues long. Trimming removed 4 bases at V and 7 bases at J, with 15 bases between. Germline CDR1 and CDR2: SGHRS and YFSETQ. CDR3 sequence (DNA): TGCGCCAGCAGCCCACTCACCAGGGAACAGCCCCAGCATTTT. Its protein is CASSPLTREQPQHF.

The CDR3 sequence is CASSFGGVNTGELFF. The CDR3, as DNA: TGTGCCAGCAGTTTCGGGGGGGTGAACACCGGGGAGCTGTTTTTT. V usage is TRBV12-3 or TRBV12-4 and J usage is TRBJ2-2, with 8 bases fitting TRBD2. With 3 bases clipped from V and 1 base from J, the junction kept 1 base outside the gene matches. The CDR3 extends over 15 amino acids.

Only a few counts were recorded for this clonotype. V usage is TRBV12-3 or TRBV12-4 and J usage is TRBJ1-3, with D perhaps matching TRBD1 (5 bases). The CDR3 runs to 14 residues. Trimming took off 6 bases at V and 1 base at J, with 10 bases between the two ends. The CDR3 DNA is TGTGCCAGCAGCAACACAGGTTCTGGAAACACCATATATTTT. As protein: CASSNTGSGNTIYF.

The V call is TRBV5-5, the J call TRBJ2-5; no clear D. Germline V gene data show CDR1 as SGHKS and CDR2 as YYEKEE (reference sequence). Trimming stripped 3 bases from V and 2 bases from J, with 14 bases between. There are 15 residues in the CDR3. This CDR3 is CASSSFPAVQETQYF. The CDR3, as DNA: TGTGCCAGCAGCTCCTTTCCGGCGGTACAAGAGACCCAGTACTTC.

This clonotype was seen at least ten times. The junction departs from the called germline gene at one end, perhaps through a read error. The chain combines TRBV5-1 with TRBJ2-1; no firm D call. Germline V gene lookup returns CDR1 SGHRS and CDR2 YFSETQ. The CDR3 covers 14 residues. The chain's CDR3 is CASSLESSYNEQFF. As DNA, the CDR3 is TGTGCCAGCAGCTTAGAAAGCTCCTACAATGAGCAGTTCTTC.

The chain has TRBV15 and TRBJ2-3; 7 bases agree with TRBD1. The length of the CDR3 is 16 residues. The germline gives CDR1 LNHNV, CDR2 YYDKDF (reference sequence). The CDR3 DNA follows: TGTGCAAGCCAAAAGGGAAGGGGGCCGAGCACAGATACGCAGTATTTT. This gives the protein CASQKGRGPSTDTQYF.